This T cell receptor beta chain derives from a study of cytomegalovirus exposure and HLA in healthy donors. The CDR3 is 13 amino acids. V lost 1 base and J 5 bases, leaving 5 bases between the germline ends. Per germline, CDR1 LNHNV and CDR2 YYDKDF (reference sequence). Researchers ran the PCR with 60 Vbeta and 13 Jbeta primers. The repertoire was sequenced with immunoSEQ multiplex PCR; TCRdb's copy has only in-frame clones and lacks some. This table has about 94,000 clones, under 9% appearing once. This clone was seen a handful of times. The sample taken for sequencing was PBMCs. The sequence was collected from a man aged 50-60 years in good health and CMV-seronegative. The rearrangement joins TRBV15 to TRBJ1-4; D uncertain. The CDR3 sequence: CATSRAGNEKLFF. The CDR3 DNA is TGTGCCACCAGCAGAGCGGGGAATGAAAAACTGTTTTTT.